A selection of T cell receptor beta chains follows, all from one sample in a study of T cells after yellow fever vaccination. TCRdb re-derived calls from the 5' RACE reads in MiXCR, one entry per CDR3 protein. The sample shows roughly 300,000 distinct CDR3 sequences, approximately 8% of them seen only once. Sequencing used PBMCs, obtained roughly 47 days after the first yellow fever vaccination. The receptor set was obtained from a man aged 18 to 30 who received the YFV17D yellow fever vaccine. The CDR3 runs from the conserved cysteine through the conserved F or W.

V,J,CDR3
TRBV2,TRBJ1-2,CASSARQGANYGYTF
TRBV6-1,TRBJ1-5,CASRQGAVSQPQHF
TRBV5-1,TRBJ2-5,CASSSTGTSGGGQETQYF
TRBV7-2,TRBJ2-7,CASSLVRLAGSEQYF
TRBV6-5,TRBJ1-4,CASSYSGALSEKLFF
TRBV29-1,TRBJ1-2,CSAERDTHGYTF
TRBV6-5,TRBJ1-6,CASSYSIGRTVNSPLHF
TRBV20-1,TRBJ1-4,CSAARQGAREKLFF
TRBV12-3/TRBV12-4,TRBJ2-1,CASRSPTSGRYNEQFF
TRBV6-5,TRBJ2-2,CASSYGDRAGGELFF
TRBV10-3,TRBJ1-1,CANSRAGGAGQTEAFF
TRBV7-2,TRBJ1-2,CASSLGGSRKHYGYTF
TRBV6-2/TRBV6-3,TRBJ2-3,CASGLAGVRDTQYF
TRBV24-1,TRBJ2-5,CATSPSGGTQETQYF
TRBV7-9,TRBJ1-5,CASSSVRQPQHF
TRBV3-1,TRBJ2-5,CASTISGGRETQYF
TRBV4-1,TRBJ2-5,CASSRTGPRETQYF
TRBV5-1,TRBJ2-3,CASSSLGGGTSSTDTQYF
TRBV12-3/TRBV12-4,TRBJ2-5,CASSLDRGETQYF
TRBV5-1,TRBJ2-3,CASSETLTSGEHTQYF
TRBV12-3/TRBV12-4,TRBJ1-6,CASSAQGAYSPLHF
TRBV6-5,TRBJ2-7,CASSLNSLPGPSEQYF
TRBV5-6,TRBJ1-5,CASSLFTVEQPQHF
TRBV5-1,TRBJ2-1,CASSLDASYNEQFF
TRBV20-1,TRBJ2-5,CSARRGQIQETQYF
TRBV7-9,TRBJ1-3,CASRDPDSGNTIYF
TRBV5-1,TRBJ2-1,CASSSLTTYNEQFF
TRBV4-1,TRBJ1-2,CASSRNPGPTNYGYTF
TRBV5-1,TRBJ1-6,CASSPGMTGNSPLHF
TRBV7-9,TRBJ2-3,CASTGAGGNTDTQYF
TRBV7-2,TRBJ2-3,CASSLVHGDTQYF
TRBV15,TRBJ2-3,CATSREDSPRDTQYF
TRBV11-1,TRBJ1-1,CASTQDSRGNTEAFF